This T cell receptor beta chain emerged from a study of blood T cell repertoires in COVID-19. Across the study: The origin of the acute and convalescent COVID-19 samples was the United States, Italy and Spain. PBMCs, B-cell-depleted T cells, or T cells provided the cDNA or gDNA that made up the material.

This clone occurred a few times. In the original processing: Amplifying reference gene primers gave estimates of nucleated cell counts. TCRdb's table, derived via immunoSEQ multiplex PCR, lists solely in-frame clones and lacks some. V and J calls and clone size follow that table, whereas D and trimming were derived from the DNA. The sample lists 100,000 to 130,000 clones, roughly four fifths seen once, with approximately 4.1% in the top ten. The CDR3 spans 16 residues. The germline gives CDR1 MNHNS, CDR2 SASEGT. V lost 0 bases, J lost 4 bases, and 13 bases lay in between. The chain carries TRBV6-1 and TRBJ2-1; a weak D match, TRBD2 (5 bases). The clonotype was recovered from a woman aged 65 to 85 with acute or convalescent COVID-19. The sequencing input was peripheral blood. The CDR3 region is CASSEARVARYNEQFF. The CDR3 nucleotides read TGTGCCAGCAGTGAAGCTCGGGTAGCGAGATACAATGAGCAGTTCTTC.